This T cell receptor (beta chain) originates from a study of monozygotic twins with inflammatory bowel disease. The study, taken as a whole, reports: For IBD patients, clonotypes shared with others were fewer than for healthy twins, especially with disease activity.

Regarding this clonotype: Its specificity is unknown.

With about 17 and 10 cycles respectively, two nested PCRs were carried out on TCRalpha and TCRbeta cDNA. TCRdb reprocessed the 5' RACE reads; each CDR3 protein has one entry and no DNA is given. This sample's clone table lists fewer than 450,000 distinct CDR3 sequences. This CDR3 comprises 15 residues. Germline V CDR1 and CDR2: ENHRY, SYGVKD. This chain connects TRBV10-3 to TRBJ2-3; the D call from TCRdb, TRBD2, cannot be confirmed without DNA. The specimen was blood. The sequence came from a human donor with ulcerative colitis or Crohn's disease, or a healthy co-twin of an affected twin (not recorded which). The CDR3 reads CAIQGLAGDTDTQYF.